These T cell receptor beta chains were read from a single sample in a study of spatial heterogeneity in lung cancer. Using its own MiXCR run on the 5' RACE reads, TCRdb lists one record per CDR3 protein. Here the sample spans tens of thousands of distinct CDR3 sequences, roughly 12% being singletons. The specimen comprised PBMCs, sampled at surgery. Every receptor here comes from a male donor with early-stage non-small cell lung cancer. Both conserved end residues are part of each CDR3. The order of the fields is D gene, J gene, clone size, V gene, CDR3 protein, CDR3 DNA. D genes are given only for firm matches. The size field is filled for only some rows; it gives once, few, many or a size class.

>.|TRBJ1-1|many|TRBV6-5
CASSYGRVGTEAFF
TGTGCCAGCAGTTACGGCAGGGTAGGAACTGAAGCTTTCTTT
>.|TRBJ2-1|few|TRBV6-1
CASTPPQGVIYNEQFF
TGTGCCAGCACCCCCCCGCAAGGGGTCATTTACAATGAGCAGTTCTTC
>.|TRBJ1-1|.|TRBV20-1
CSCTQGVNTAGYTEAFF
TGCAGTTGCACCCAAGGGGTGAACACTGCGGGGTACACTGAAGCTTTCTTT
>TRBD1|TRBJ1-4|.|TRBV7-9
CASSYGQGKLFF
TGTGCCAGCAGTTACGGACAGGGGAAACTGTTTTTT
>.|TRBJ2-7|few|TRBV29-1
CSAVSPGEQYF
TGCAGCGCCGTAAGTCCAGGCGAGCAGTACTTC
>.|TRBJ1-2|few|TRBV6-2/TRBV6-3
CASNAGAGYTF
TGTGCCAGCAATGCGGGGGCTGGCTACACCTTC
>.|TRBJ2-5|many|TRBV12-5
CASGWGLAAVETQYF
TGTGCTAGTGGATGGGGGCTAGCGGCTGTGGAGACCCAGTACTTC
>TRBD1|TRBJ1-5|few|TRBV15
CATSRDILQGNQPQHF
TGTGCCACCAGCAGAGATATTTTACAGGGGAATCAGCCCCAGCATTTT
>.|TRBJ2-1|few|TRBV6-6
CASSLSGRNEQFF
TGTGCCAGCAGTTTATCAGGGAGGAATGAGCAGTTCTTC
>TRBD2|TRBJ2-1|many|TRBV5-1
CASSLGTSGSRDEQFF
TGCGCCAGCAGCCTCGGGACTAGCGGGAGTAGGGATGAGCAGTTCTTC
>.|TRBJ2-7|few|TRBV5-5
CASSLEGTTTGEQYF
TGTGCCAGCAGCTTGGAGGGGACAACTACTGGGGAGCAGTACTTC
>.|TRBJ2-3|few|TRBV21-1
CASSADRSQYF
TGTGCCAGCAGCGCGGACAGATCTCAGTATTTT
>TRBD2|TRBJ2-1|.|TRBV27
CASRRFLAGGYYNEQFF
TGTGCCAGCAGGCGATTCCTAGCGGGGGGGTATTACAATGAGCAGTTCTTC
>.|TRBJ1-2|many|TRBV28
CASADYGYTF
TGTGCCAGCGCGGATTATGGCTACACCTTC
>.|TRBJ2-2|many|TRBV27
CASSLREQPNRLNTGELFF
TGTGCCAGCAGTTTAAGGGAGCAGCCAAATCGACTAAACACCGGGGAGCTGTTTTTT
>TRBD1|TRBJ1-2|.|TRBV7-2
CASSLGPGGVEGYTF
TGTGCCAGCAGCTTAGGGCCAGGGGGCGTCGAGGGCTACACCTTC
>.|TRBJ1-5|few|TRBV4-1
CASSQNTLGYQPQHF
TGCGCCAGCAGCCAGAACACACTGGGATATCAGCCCCAGCATTTT
>TRBD2|TRBJ2-3|.|TRBV2
CATGGGPDTQYF
TGTGCCACGGGGGGGGGTCCAGATACGCAGTATTTT
>.|TRBJ2-7|.|TRBV20-1
CSASEEVSYEQYF
TGCAGTGCTAGCGAGGAGGTCTCCTACGAGCAGTACTTC
>.|TRBJ2-1|few|TRBV7-3
CASSLKQGGYEQFF
TGTGCCAGCAGCTTAAAGCAGGGGGGGTATGAGCAGTTCTTC
>.|TRBJ2-5|.|TRBV7-9
CASSLVAKETQYF
TGTGCCAGCAGCTTAGTTGCCAAAGAGACCCAGTACTTC
>.|TRBJ2-3|.|TRBV5-1
CASSSQGPTDTQYF
TGCGCCAGCAGCTCACAGGGCCCCACAGATACGCAGTATTTT
>.|TRBJ2-1|few|TRBV11-2
CASSPGGQSSYNEQFF
TGTGCCAGCAGCCCCGGGGGACAGAGCTCCTACAATGAGCAGTTCTTC
>.|TRBJ1-1|few|TRBV7-3
CASSSGPGTEAFF
TGTGCCAGCAGCTCTGGCCCAGGCACTGAAGCTTTCTTT
>TRBD2|TRBJ2-1|.|TRBV30
CAWSVITSGSNEQFF
TGTGCCTGGAGTGTAATAACTAGCGGGAGTAATGAGCAGTTCTTC
>.|TRBJ2-2|.|TRBV7-9
CASSFWVAGELFF
TGTGCCAGCAGCTTTTGGGTCGCCGGGGAGCTGTTTTTT
>TRBD2|TRBJ2-2|.|TRBV12-3/TRBV12-4
CASSSPSSGAFGELFF
TGTGCCAGCAGTTCCCCATCTAGCGGGGCGTTCGGGGAGCTGTTTTTT
>.|TRBJ2-6|few|TRBV24-1
CATSDPPPGANVLTF
TGTGCCACCAGTGATCCACCACCGGGGGCCAACGTCCTGACTTTC
>.|TRBJ2-3|.|TRBV20-1
CSARKGGNTDTQYF
TGCAGTGCTAGAAAAGGGGGAAACACAGATACGCAGTATTTT
>.|TRBJ1-5|few|TRBV10-3
CAISREGSNQPQHF
TGTGCCATCAGTAGGGAGGGAAGCAATCAGCCCCAGCATTTT
>TRBD1|TRBJ2-3|many|TRBV29-1
CSVIPGQSIETQYF
TGCAGCGTAATTCCGGGACAGTCGATAGAGACGCAGTATTTT
>.|TRBJ2-7|.|TRBV27
CASSEATASYEQYF
TGTGCCAGCAGTGAGGCTACCGCCTCCTACGAGCAGTACTTC
>.|TRBJ1-1|many|TRBV2
CASTDPGRTEAFF
TGTGCCAGCACCGACCCAGGGAGGACTGAAGCTTTCTTT
>.|TRBJ2-7|many|TRBV5-1
CASNEKGGSYEQYF
TGCGCCAGCAACGAGAAAGGGGGATCTTACGAGCAGTACTTC
>TRBD2|TRBJ2-5|.|TRBV2
CASSWTSGRSAETQYF
TGTGCCAGCAGTTGGACTAGCGGGAGATCGGCAGAGACCCAGTACTTC
>.|TRBJ1-6|few|TRBV30
CAWNTGGLRSPLHF
TGTGCCTGGAATACTGGCGGCCTCAGATCACCCCTCCACTTT
>.|TRBJ2-7|few|TRBV29-1
CSVEDNSGAYEQYF
TGCAGCGTTGAGGACAATTCGGGCGCCTACGAGCAGTACTTC
>.|TRBJ1-2|few|TRBV5-1
CASSGTGNPYGYTF
TGCGCCAGCAGCGGAACAGGGAATCCCTATGGCTACACCTTC
>.|TRBJ1-2|many|TRBV12-3/TRBV12-4
CASSFLGTGYTF
TGTGCCAGCAGTTTTCTGGGCACCGGCTACACCTTC
>TRBD1|TRBJ2-7|.|TRBV12-3/TRBV12-4
CASGSGQGFYEQYF
TGTGCCAGCGGGTCAGGACAGGGGTTCTACGAGCAGTACTTC
>.|TRBJ1-6|few|TRBV27
CASSSYGTQNSPLHF
TGTGCCAGCAGTTCGTACGGGACACAAAATTCACCCCTCCACTTT
>.|TRBJ1-5|few|TRBV5-1
CASSIQGEGQPQHF
TGCGCCAGCAGCATTCAAGGGGAGGGTCAGCCCCAGCATTTT
>TRBD1|TRBJ1-4|.|TRBV25-1
CASSPVDRGNEKLFF
TGTGCCAGCTCCCCGGTGGACAGGGGTAATGAAAAACTGTTTTTT
>TRBD2|TRBJ2-7|many|TRBV3-1
CASSQVSGSNGEQYF
TGTGCCAGCAGCCAAGTAAGCGGGAGCAACGGCGAGCAGTACTTC
>.|TRBJ1-1|.|TRBV30
CAWSVGSSTFF
TGTGCCTGGAGCGTCGGGTCCTCAACTTTCTTT
>.|TRBJ1-1|.|TRBV5-4
CASSLGLLGGTEAFF
TGTGCCAGCAGCTTGGGGCTTTTAGGTGGCACTGAAGCTTTCTTT
>.|TRBJ1-3|many|TRBV7-6
CATSPDSTGNTIYF
TGTGCCACCTCGCCGGACAGCACTGGAAACACCATATATTTT
>TRBD2|TRBJ2-5|.|TRBV7-8
CASSLGASGEQETQYF
TGTGCCAGCAGCTTAGGAGCTAGCGGTGAACAAGAGACCCAGTACTTC
>TRBD1|TRBJ2-3|few|TRBV7-6
CASSLTGGSTDTQYF
TGTGCCAGCAGCTTGACAGGGGGTAGCACAGATACGCAGTATTTT
>.|TRBJ2-5|few|TRBV5-1
CASSTDLETQYF
TGCGCCAGCAGCACCGACCTGGAGACCCAGTACTTC
>.|TRBJ1-6|many|TRBV20-1
CSAREGGSYNSPLHF
TGCAGTGCTAGAGAAGGGGGCTCCTATAATTCACCCCTCCACTTT
>TRBD2|TRBJ2-1|few|TRBV20-1
CSASAAGGINEQFF
TGCAGTGCTTCCGCAGCGGGAGGGATCAATGAGCAGTTCTTC
>.|TRBJ1-1|few|TRBV24-1
CATSESSLNTEAFF
TGTGCCACCAGTGAGTCCTCTTTGAACACTGAAGCTTTCTTT
>TRBD2|TRBJ2-7|few|TRBV6-1
CASSDRTSGRENYEQYF
TGTGCCAGCAGTGACCGGACTAGCGGGAGAGAAAACTACGAGCAGTACTTC
>.|TRBJ1-1|many|TRBV3-1
CASSQGGSTEAFF
TGTGCCAGCAGCCAAGGGGGCAGCACTGAAGCTTTCTTT
>.|TRBJ2-2|few|TRBV2
CASSVTRPHTGELFF
TGTGCCAGCAGTGTAACTAGGCCGCACACCGGGGAGCTGTTTTTT